This T cell receptor beta chain was found in a study of blood T cells in healthy people across ages. Regarding the study as a whole: A conclusive naive versus antigen-experienced comparison was prevented by the unsorted PBMCs.

This CDR3 comprises 15 residues. Germline-derived CDR1 and CDR2 are SGHTA and FQGNSA. At least 5 micrograms of total RNA were extracted per sample. Primers used in a second PCR of roughly 6 to 11 cycles were a sample-barcoded 5' primer and a J-beta primer mix. TCRdb reprocessed the 5' RACE reads via MiXCR and lists one record per CDR3 protein. The profile shows over 550,000 distinct CDR3 sequences, under 30% of them singletons. As regards this clonotype: What it binds is not known.

The sequence was obtained from a woman aged 80 or over in good health. The sequencing input was blood. The chain recombines TRBV7-2 with TRBJ2-4; D is perhaps TRBD2 (6 bases). The DNA end is a closer match to TRBJ2-5, so the J assignment may be wrong. The CDR3 loop is CASGPPGDPRETQYF. The DNA for the CDR3 is TGTGCCAGCGGTCCCCCGGGGGACCCCCGGGAGACCCAGTACTTC.